This record looks at one T cell receptor beta chain sequence and its context. Germline V gives CDR1 MNHEY, CDR2 SVGAGI. The CDR3 covers 12 residues. V gave up 10 bases and J gave up 4 bases; unmatched junction bases: 5. Produced via immunoSEQ multiplex PCR; TCRdb's table is partial and in-frame only. The profile shows approximately 160,000 clones, about 92% of them singletons. This record comes from a study of blood T cell repertoires in COVID-19. The sequenced sample consisted of peripheral blood. The origin of this receptor is a man aged 55 to 70 with active or convalescent COVID-19. The chain carries TRBV6-5 and TRBJ1-1; TRBD1 matches at 8 bases. CDR3 residues: CATRTGFTEAFF. The CDR3 nucleotides read TGTGCCACCAGGACAGGGTTCACTGAAGCTTTCTTT.